A single sample is the source of the 28 T cell receptor beta chains below, sequenced in a study of blood T cell repertoires in COVID-19. The data were produced by immunoSEQ multiplex PCR, yet TCRdb's version contains in-frame clones alone and is incomplete. Counted here are 55,000 to 65,000 clones, about 87% occurring once; the ten biggest clones make up around 8%. Sequencing was carried out using peripheral blood. The receptors derive from a human donor with active COVID-19. The donor label of this sample is uncertain.

The V call is TRBV3-1 (or the pseudogene TRBV3-2), the J call TRBJ2-7, with TRBD1 identical over 10 bases. Per germline, CDR1 LGHDT and CDR2 YNNKEL (reference sequence). This CDR3 region has 14 residues. Unmatched junction bases numbered 6, after V lost 5 bases and J lost 5 bases. Here the CDR3 DNA reads TGTGCCAGCAGCACCGGGACAGGGGACCACGAGCAGTACTTC. It is translated as CASSTGTGDHEQYF.

The chain links TRBV10-2 to TRBJ2-3; a weak D match, TRBD1 (6 bases). The CDR3 loop spans 15 amino acids. Per germline, CDR1 WSHSY and CDR2 SAAADI. Trimming left V 3 bases short and J 2 bases short, with 12 bases between. The CDR3 bases are TGCGCCAGCAGTGAAGGGGGACACTTCACAGATACGCAGTATTTT. This translates into CASSEGGHFTDTQYF.

The chain carries TRBV9 and TRBJ1-6; D uncertain. Germline assignment: CDR1 SGDLS and CDR2 YYNGEE. The CDR3 loop spans 14 amino acids. The V and J ends lost 4 bases and 6 bases respectively, with 11 bases between them. CDR3 coding DNA: TGTGCCAGCAGCCCCAGAACGGGTAATTCACCCCTCCACTTT. This codes for CASSPRTGNSPLHF.

The chain couples TRBV5-4 to TRBJ2-7; 9 bases match TRBD1. CDR3 size: 15 residues. The V gene end was trimmed by 3 bases and the J gene end by 0 bases; junction bases not matched to a gene: 4. Germline values: CDR1 SGHNT, CDR2 YYREEE (reference sequence). The CDR3: CASSWDRASSYEQYF. Written as DNA, the CDR3 is TGTGCCAGCAGCTGGGACAGGGCAAGCTCCTACGAGCAGTACTTC.

The J gene is TRBJ1-2, the V gene TRBV2, with D possibly being TRBD1 (5 bases). Germline V gives CDR1 SNHLY, CDR2 FYNNEI. This CDR3 region has 13 residues. V lost 8 bases and J 2 bases, leaving 12 bases between the germline ends. CDR3 sequence: CASSSSGNYGYTF. The CDR3 DNA reads as TGTGCCAGCTCATCTTCAGGGAACTATGGCTACACCTTC.

The genes are TRBV19 and TRBJ1-4; tentative D call: TRBD1 (6 bases). Trimming stripped 3 bases from V and 5 bases from J, with 19 bases between. Germline lookup yields CDR1 LNHDA and CDR2 SQIVND (reference sequence). This CDR3 spans 17 amino acids. The CDR3 reads CASSMGSGGGPNEKLFF. Written as DNA, the CDR3 is TGTGCCAGTAGTATGGGGTCGGGGGGCGGACCGAATGAAAAACTGTTTTTT.

The gene calls are TRBV12-2 and TRBJ1-3; the table's TRBD1 call for D was not verified on the DNA. TRBV12-2 is marked as a pseudogene. The CDR3 extends over 17 amino acids. CDR3 residues: CASRLDAQDISGNTIYF. CDR3 coding DNA: TGTGCAAGTCGCTTAGACGCCCAGGACATATCTGGAAACACCATATATTTT.

The chain carries TRBV5-6 and TRBJ2-7; 11 bases match TRBD2. The CDR3 contains 16 residues. Germline V gives CDR1 SGHDT, CDR2 YYEEEE. Trimming at V came to 7 bases and at J to 1 base, leaving 10 bases not matched to a gene. CDR3 in DNA: TGTGCCAGCGCGCCCGGGACTAGCGGACTTTCCTACGAGCAGTACTTC. Protein: CASAPGTSGLSYEQYF. The variable domain in full, completed from reference TRBV5-6 and TRBJ2-7, reads DAGVTQSPTHLIKTRGQQVTLRCSPKSGHDTVSWYQQALGQGPQFIFQYYEEEERQRGNFPDRFSGHQFPNYSSELNVNALLLGDSALYLCASAPGTSGLSYEQYFGPGTRLTVT.

V is TRBV7-3 and J is TRBJ1-3; 9 bases fit TRBD1. This CDR3 contains 14 residues. V shed 2 bases and J 8 bases; nucleotides not matched to a gene: 4. CDR1 SGHTA and CDR2 FQGTGA come from the germline V gene. CDR3 residues: CASSLFGTGHTIYF. CDR3 in DNA: TGTGCCAGCAGCTTATTTGGGACAGGGCACACCATATATTTT.

Only one count was recorded for this clone. J is TRBJ2-7 and V is TRBV7-3; 7 bases are a match to TRBD2. CDR1 is SGHTA and CDR2 is FQGTGA in the germline V gene. Trimming at V came to 0 bases and at J to 6 bases, leaving 8 bases not matched to a gene. The CDR3 is 15 amino acids. The CDR3 region has the DNA TGTGCCAGCAGCTTAACGTTGGGGGGGATCTCCGAGCAGTACTTC. This codes for CASSLTLGGISEQYF. The full variable domain, completed using reference TRBV7-3 and TRBJ2-7, is GAGVSQTPSNKVTEKGKYVELRCDPISGHTALYWYRQSLGQGPEFLIYFQGTGAADDSGLPNDRFFAVRPEGSVSTLKIQRTERGDSAVYLCASSLTLGGISEQYFGPGTRLTVT.

This chain uses TRBV4-3 with TRBJ2-7, with TRBD2 matching 9 bases. The junction had 3 bases not matched to a gene; V was cut back by 1 base and J by 5 bases. The CDR3 runs to 14 residues. In germline, CDR1 is LGHNA, CDR2 YSLEER. The CDR3 is CASSQGLAAHEQYF. The CDR3 nucleotides are TGCGCCAGCAGCCAAGGACTAGCGGCCCACGAGCAGTACTTC.

This clone was detected only once. The genes are TRBV7-8 and TRBJ2-2, with D possibly being TRBD2 (5 bases). The ends were cut back, 5 bases at V and 3 bases at J, with 7 bases in the middle. This CDR3 region has 13 residues. From germline, CDR1 is SGHVS and CDR2 FQNEAQ. This CDR3 is CASSRRDTGELFF. The CDR3 region has the DNA TGTGCCAGCAGCCGGCGGGACACCGGGGAGCTGTTTTTT.

The chain carries TRBV9 and TRBJ2-1; D gene uncertain. The V end was cut by 0 bases, the J end by 0 bases, with 10 bases between. The germline CDR1 and CDR2 sequences are SGDLS and YYNGEE. CDR3 length: 16 residues. CDR3 residues: CASSVGAKSSYNEQFF. In nucleotides, the CDR3 is TGTGCCAGCAGCGTAGGAGCCAAGAGCTCCTACAATGAGCAGTTCTTC.

This chain links TRBV11-3 with TRBJ2-5; possibly TRBD2 for D (7 bases). CDR1 is SGHNT, CDR2 YENEEA, per germline. The ends were cut back, 4 bases at V and 5 bases at J, with 17 bases in the middle. The CDR3 consists of 15 residues. Here the CDR3 reads CASSSSHGGLETQYF. The CDR3 region has the DNA TGTGCCAGCAGCTCGAGTCACGGGGGGCTGGAGACCCAGTACTTC.

The chain combines TRBV7-6 with TRBJ1-3; D unclear. The ends were cut back, 1 base at V and 1 base at J, with 17 bases in the middle. Per the germline V gene, CDR1 is SGHVS and CDR2 is FNYEAQ. This CDR3 region has 18 residues. The CDR3 reads CASSLVGGRPPSGNTIYF. CDR3 in DNA: TGTGCCAGCAGCTTAGTTGGAGGGAGGCCTCCGTCTGGAAACACCATATATTTT.

The V gene is TRBV6-5, the J gene TRBJ2-5; D is possibly TRBD1 (7 bases). The CDR3 length is 14 residues. Per germline, CDR1 MNHEY and CDR2 SVGAGI. The ends were cut back, 8 bases at V and 2 bases at J, with 15 bases in the middle. CDR3 sequence: CASRGTANQETQYF. CDR3 in DNA: TGTGCCAGCCGCGGGACAGCTAATCAAGAGACCCAGTACTTC.

This chain joins TRBV29-1 and TRBJ1-1; TRBD1 matches at 12 bases. CDR1 is SQVTM and CDR2 is ANQGSEA in the germline V gene. This CDR3 region has 16 residues. The V and J ends lost 1 base and 7 bases, in that order; junction bases with no gene match: 10. DNA of the CDR3: TGCAGCGTTGAAGGAAGGGGGGACAGGGGGCGGATTGAAGCTTTCTTT. It yields the protein CSVEGRGDRGRIEAFF.

The chain has TRBV5-4 and TRBJ2-6; D ambiguous. Germline-derived CDR1 and CDR2 are SGHNT and YYREEE (reference sequence). The V gene lost 4 bases and the J gene lost 2 bases, with 4 bases spanning the gap. This CDR3 comprises 13 residues. As DNA, the CDR3 is TGTGCCAGCAGCCTCGCTGGGGCCAACGTCCTGACTTTC. Its translation: CASSLAGANVLTF.

This clone has just a few counts. The gene calls are TRBV29-1 and TRBJ1-5, with 9 bases matching TRBD1. CDR3 length equals 14 residues. The V segment lost 6 bases and the J segment 6 bases; nucleotides outside the gene matches: 9. The V gene's germline CDR1 is SQVTM and CDR2 ANQGSEA. The CDR3 reads CSVTGGQGSQPQHF. The CDR3 DNA reads as TGCAGCGTCACAGGGGGACAGGGAAGTCAGCCCCAGCATTTT.

The chain uses TRBV25-1 and TRBJ2-3, with D maybe TRBD2 (5 bases). V was clipped by 1 base and J by 1 base, with 12 bases between them. Germline CDR1 MGHDK, CDR2 SYGVNS. The CDR3 runs to 16 residues. The CDR3: CASSESRGKGTDTQYF. As DNA, the CDR3 is TGTGCCAGCAGTGAATCTCGGGGAAAAGGCACAGATACGCAGTATTTT.

V is TRBV15 and J is TRBJ2-7; TRBD2 agrees at 9 bases. The length of the CDR3 is 17 residues. CDR1 is LNHNV and CDR2 is YYDKDF in the germline V gene (reference sequence). Trimming at V came to 0 bases and at J to 2 bases, leaving 8 bases not matched to a gene. This chain's CDR3 is CATSRDTSGGTTYEQYF. The CDR3 nucleotides read TGTGCCACCAGCAGAGATACAAGCGGGGGGACAACCTACGAGCAGTACTTC.

This clone was found once. The CDR3 sequence: CASSYRQGTDTQYF. The CDR3 DNA sequence: TGTGCCAGCAGTTATCGACAGGGCACAGATACGCAGTATTTT. The V and J genes are TRBV27 and TRBJ2-3; possibly TRBD1 for D (6 bases). The CDR3 spans 14 residues. In germline, CDR1 is MNHEY, CDR2 SMNVEV (reference sequence). V lost 4 bases to trimming and J lost 1 base, with 9 bases between them.

The V and J genes are TRBV19 and TRBJ1-5; D gene ambiguous. The CDR3 is 12 amino acids. Germline V CDR1 and CDR2: LNHDA, SQIVND (reference sequence). Trimming cost V 2 bases and J 5 bases, with 4 bases left between them. The CDR3 region is CASSILYQPQHF. The CDR3 nucleotides read TGTGCCAGTAGTATACTATATCAGCCCCAGCATTTT.

CDR3 protein: CASSLSRPGLRAEGTDTQYF. The CDR3 DNA reads as TGTGCCAGCAGTTTATCCCGGCCGGGACTCAGGGCGGAAGGAACAGATACGCAGTATTTT. The V gene is TRBV28, the J gene TRBJ2-3; TRBD2 might be the D (6 bases). CDR1 is MDHEN, CDR2 SYDVKM, per germline. The CDR3 contains 20 residues. The ends were cut back, 1 base at V and 3 bases at J, with 26 bases in the middle.

The chain combines TRBV9 with TRBJ1-6; a possible D gene is TRBD1 (6 bases). CDR1 is SGDLS and CDR2 is YYNGEE in the germline V gene. V was cut by 3 bases and J by 9 bases, with 10 bases left in between. There are 13 residues in the CDR3. CDR3 residues: CASSETQGSPLHF. The CDR3 DNA sequence: TGTGCCAGCAGCGAAACACAGGGTTCACCCCTCCACTTT.

The chain combines TRBV5-1 with TRBJ2-5; D call uncertain. The germline gives CDR1 SGHRS, CDR2 YFSETQ. Trimming pared 6 bases from V and 5 bases from J, leaving 14 bases between. The CDR3 contains 13 residues. Written as DNA, the CDR3 is TGCGCCAGCACCCGGCCGCCAGGCGAGACCCAGTACTTC. Its translation: CASTRPPGETQYF.

V is TRBV7-9 and J is TRBJ2-1; the match to TRBD2 covers 10 bases. Trimming at V came to 2 bases and at J to 2 bases, leaving 3 bases not matched to a gene. Germline V gene sequence: CDR1 SEHNR, CDR2 FQNEAQ (reference sequence). CDR3 length: 16 residues. CDR3 bases: TGTGCCAGCAGCTTACTAGCGGGAGTGACCTACAATGAGCAGTTCTTC. It specifies CASSLLAGVTYNEQFF.

V gene TRBV28 combines with J gene TRBJ2-3; 8 nucleotides align to TRBD1. This CDR3 has 15 residues. After removal of 7 bases from V and 7 bases from J, the junction contained 13 bases not matched to a gene. Germline CDR1 and CDR2: MDHEN and SYDVKM. CDR3 bases: TGTGCCAGCAATCAGGGGGCGGGATACGGGTATACGCAGTATTTT. It encodes CASNQGAGYGYTQYF.